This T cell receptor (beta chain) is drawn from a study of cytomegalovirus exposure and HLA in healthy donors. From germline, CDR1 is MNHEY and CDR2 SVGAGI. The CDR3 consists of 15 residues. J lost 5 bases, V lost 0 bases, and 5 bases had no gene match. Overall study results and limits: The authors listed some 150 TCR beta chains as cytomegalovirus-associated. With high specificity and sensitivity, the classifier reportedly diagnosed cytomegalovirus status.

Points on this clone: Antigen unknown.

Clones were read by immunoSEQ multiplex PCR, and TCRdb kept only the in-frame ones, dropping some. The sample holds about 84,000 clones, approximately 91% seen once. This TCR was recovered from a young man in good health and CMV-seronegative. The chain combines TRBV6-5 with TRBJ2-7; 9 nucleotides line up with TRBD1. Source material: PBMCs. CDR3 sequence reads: CASSYSGTGSNEQYF. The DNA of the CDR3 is TGTGCCAGCAGTTACTCAGGGACAGGGTCCAACGAGCAGTACTTC.